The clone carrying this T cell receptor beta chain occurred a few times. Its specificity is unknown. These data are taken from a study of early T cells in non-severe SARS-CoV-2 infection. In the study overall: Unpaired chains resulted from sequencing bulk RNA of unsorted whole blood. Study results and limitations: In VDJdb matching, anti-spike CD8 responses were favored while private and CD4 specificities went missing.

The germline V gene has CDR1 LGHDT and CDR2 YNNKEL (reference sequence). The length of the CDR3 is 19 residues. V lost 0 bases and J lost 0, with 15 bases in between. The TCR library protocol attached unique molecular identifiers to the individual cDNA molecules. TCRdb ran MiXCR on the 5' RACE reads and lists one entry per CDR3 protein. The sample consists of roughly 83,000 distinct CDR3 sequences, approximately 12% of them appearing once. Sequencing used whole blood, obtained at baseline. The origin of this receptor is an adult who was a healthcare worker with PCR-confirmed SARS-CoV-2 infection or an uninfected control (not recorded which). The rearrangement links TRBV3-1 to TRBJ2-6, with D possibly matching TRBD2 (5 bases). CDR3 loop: CASSQDPTGLSSGANVLTF. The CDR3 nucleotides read TGTGCCAGCAGCCAAGATCCCACGGGATTGAGCTCTGGGGCCAACGTCCTGACTTTC.